These T cell receptor beta chains were read from a single sample in a study of shared clonotypes between healthy human individuals. Sequenced by immunoSEQ multiplex PCR; TCRdb stores in-frame clones only, minus some. This sample has about 2.3 million clones, with just under 95% found just once. The sequenced material came from naive CD4+ T cells from PBMCs. Receptors originate from a man aged 18 to 30 in good health. Some clones in this sample may be carry-over from other donors' samples. Both conserved end residues are part of each CDR3. The order of the fields is clone size, V gene, D gene, J gene, CDR3 DNA, CDR3 protein. The D gene is left open where the match is weak. Size is omitted from some rows. Given values are once, few, many or a class for expanded clones.

>.|TRBV27|.|TRBJ2-2
TGTGCCAGCCCCGCCACGGCGGACATAAATTCCACCGGGGAGCTGTTTTTT
CASPATADINSTGELFF
>.|TRBV29-1|TRBD2|TRBJ2-1
TGCAGCGTTGTGGGGGGGGGCTCCTACAATGAGCAGTTCTTC
CSVVGGGSYNEQFF
>.|TRBV7-6|TRBD1|TRBJ2-7
TGTGCCAGCAGCCGTGGACAGGGGGCCTACGAGCAGTACTTC
CASSRGQGAYEQYF
>.|TRBV6-1|TRBD2|TRBJ2-7
TGTGCCATGCAGACTAGCGGGAACTACGAGCAGTACTTC
CAMQTSGNYEQYF
>.|TRBV5-1|.|TRBJ2-1
TGCGCCAGCAGCTTGGCCGCGTTAGTCAATGAGCAGTTCTTC
CASSLAALVNEQFF
>once|TRBV28|.|TRBJ2-3
TGTGCCAGCAGTCTGGCAGCAGATACGCAGTATTTT
CASSLAADTQYF
>.|TRBV9|TRBD2|TRBJ2-2
TGTGCCAGCAGCGGACTAGCGGGAGGGGCCGGGGAGCTGTTTTTT
CASSGLAGGAGELFF
>.|TRBV30|.|TRBJ1-1
TGTGCCTGGAGGTCGTGGGCCCCCGGAGGGAACACTGAAGCTTTCTTT
CAWRSWAPGGNTEAFF
>.|TRBV5-4|TRBD1|TRBJ2-1
TGTGCCACCTCGTTCCGGGACAGAGTCTACAATGAGCAGTTCTTC
CATSFRDRVYNEQFF
>.|TRBV7-9|.|TRBJ2-3
TGTGCCAGCAGCTTCAGGCGATCGATCCCTAGCACAGATACGCAGTATTTT
CASSFRRSIPSTDTQYF
>.|TRBV27|TRBD2|TRBJ2-2
TGTGCCAGCAGTTTGACTAGCGGGAACACCGGGGAGCTGTTTTTT
CASSLTSGNTGELFF
>.|TRBV5-1|.|TRBJ2-7
TGCGCCAGCAGCTTGGCCTTGGACGCACGAGGGTACTACGAGCAGTACTTC
CASSLALDARGYYEQYF
>.|TRBV6-5|TRBD1|TRBJ2-7
TGTGCCAGCAGTTACCGCGGACAGGCCTACGAGCAGTACTTC
CASSYRGQAYEQYF
>.|TRBV4-2|TRBD2|TRBJ2-7
TGTGCCAGCAGCCGAAGACTAGCGGCCGATCAAACCTACGAGCAGTACTTC
CASSRRLAADQTYEQYF
>.|TRBV27|TRBD1|TRBJ2-5
TGTGCCAGCAGTAAGGGACAGGGTCAAGAGACCCAGTACTTC
CASSKGQGQETQYF
>.|TRBV4-1|TRBD2|TRBJ2-5
TGCGCCAGCAGCCAAGATAGGACTAGCGGGAGGGAGACGGAGACCCAGTACTTC
CASSQDRTSGRETETQYF
>.|TRBV9|TRBD1|TRBJ2-1
TGTGCCAGCAGCGTATCCGGGACAGGGAGATACAATGAGCAGTTCTTC
CASSVSGTGRYNEQFF
>.|TRBV11-3|TRBD1|TRBJ1-1
TGTGCCAGCAGCTTTGGACAGGGGGGCCGAGCTTTCTTT
CASSFGQGGRAFF
>.|TRBV28|.|TRBJ2-1
TGTGCCAGCAGTCTCCCCGGGTTGTCCTACAATGAGCAGTTCTTC
CASSLPGLSYNEQFF
>.|TRBV20-1|.|TRBJ2-5
TGCAGTGCTAGATCTGAGGAGACCCAGTACTTC
CSARSEETQYF
>.|TRBV6-1|TRBD1|TRBJ2-1
TGTGCCAGCAGCCCGGGACAGCTATACAATGAGCAGTTCTTC
CASSPGQLYNEQFF
>.|TRBV4-2|.|TRBJ2-1
TGTGCCAGCAGCCAAGATAACCCCCTCGGCGGCTACAATGAGCAGTTCTTC
CASSQDNPLGGYNEQFF
>once|TRBV28|.|TRBJ1-1
TGTGCCAGCAGTTTAGGGGGGGTCGGCACTGAAGCTTTCTTT
CASSLGGVGTEAFF
>.|TRBV4-3|.|TRBJ2-1
TGCGCCAGCAGCCAAGGATTGGCAGATTCCTACAATGAGCAGTTCTTC
CASSQGLADSYNEQFF
>few|TRBV10-3|TRBD1|TRBJ1-2
TGTGCCATCAGTGTGAACCGGGACAGGAATGGCTACACCTTC
CAISVNRDRNGYTF
>once|TRBV7-7|TRBD2|TRBJ2-1
TGTGCCAGCAGCTTGACTAGCGGGGCGGGGCAGCAGTTCTTC
CASSLTSGAGQQFF
>.|TRBV27|.|TRBJ1-1
TGTGCCAGCAGCCCCCATACAGGGTATGGCACTGAAGCTTTCTTT
CASSPHTGYGTEAFF
>.|TRBV10-3|.|TRBJ1-2
TGTGCCATCAGTGAGCATTCGGGCGAGAACTATGGCTACACCTTC
CAISEHSGENYGYTF
>.|TRBV28|TRBD1|TRBJ1-5
TGTGCCAGCAGCCTAAGCGGGACAGGGAATCAGCCCCAGCATTTT
CASSLSGTGNQPQHF
>once|TRBV29-1|.|TRBJ2-7
TGCAGCGTTGTATCCGGCGGTAGCTCCTACGAGCAGTACTTC
CSVVSGGSSYEQYF
>.|TRBV18|TRBD1|TRBJ1-5
TGTGCCAGCTCACCACAGGGGGCGGGTAGCAATCAGCCCCAGCATTTT
CASSPQGAGSNQPQHF
>few|TRBV5-1|.|TRBJ1-1
TGCGCCAGCAGCTTGGCCCTCGCCGCCATGAACACTGAAGCTTTCTTT
CASSLALAAMNTEAFF
>.|TRBV19|.|TRBJ1-2
TGTGCCAGTAGTTTCCGTAACTATGGCTACACCTTC
CASSFRNYGYTF
>.|TRBV7-3|TRBD1|TRBJ2-1
TGTGCCAGCAGCCCCGAGGACAGGGGGACCCTGTTCTTC
CASSPEDRGTLFF
>.|TRBV2|.|TRBJ2-3
TGTGCCAGCAGCCCCAGGGAGCAGTTCTCAAATACGCAGTATTTT
CASSPREQFSNTQYF
>.|TRBV29-1|TRBD1|TRBJ1-2
TGCAGCGTGGAGACAGGGGGAAACTATGGCTACACCTTC
CSVETGGNYGYTF
>.|TRBV27|.|TRBJ2-3
TGTGCCAGCAGTTTCAGCAGGGGCAGGGGCACAGATACGCAGTATTTT
CASSFSRGRGTDTQYF
>.|TRBV6-5|TRBD1|TRBJ2-1
TGTGCCAGCAGGGGACTCCGGGACAGGGAGTTCTTC
CASRGLRDREFF
>.|TRBV11-3|TRBD1|TRBJ2-2
TGTGCCAGCAGCCACACAGGGGGGCCCCTCGGGGAGCTGTTTTTT
CASSHTGGPLGELFF
>.|TRBV5-1|TRBD1|TRBJ2-7
TGCGCCAGCAGCTTAGCCGGGACAGGGAATCCCTACGAGCAGTACTTC
CASSLAGTGNPYEQYF
>.|TRBV25-1|.|TRBJ2-7
TGTGCCAGCAGTGAAACCCCCGGGCTAGCGTTTTCCGAGCAGTACTTC
CASSETPGLAFSEQYF